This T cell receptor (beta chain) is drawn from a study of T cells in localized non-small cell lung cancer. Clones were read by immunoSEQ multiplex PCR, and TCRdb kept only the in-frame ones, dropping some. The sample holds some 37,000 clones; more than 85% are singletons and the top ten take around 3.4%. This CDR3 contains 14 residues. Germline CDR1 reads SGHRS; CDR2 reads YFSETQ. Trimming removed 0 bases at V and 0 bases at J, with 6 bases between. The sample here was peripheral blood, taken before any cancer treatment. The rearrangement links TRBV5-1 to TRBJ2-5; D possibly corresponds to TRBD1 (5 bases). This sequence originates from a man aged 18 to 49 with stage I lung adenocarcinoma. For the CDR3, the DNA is TGCGCCAGCAGCTTGGGACAGCACCAAGAGACCCAGTACTTC. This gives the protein CASSLGQHQETQYF.